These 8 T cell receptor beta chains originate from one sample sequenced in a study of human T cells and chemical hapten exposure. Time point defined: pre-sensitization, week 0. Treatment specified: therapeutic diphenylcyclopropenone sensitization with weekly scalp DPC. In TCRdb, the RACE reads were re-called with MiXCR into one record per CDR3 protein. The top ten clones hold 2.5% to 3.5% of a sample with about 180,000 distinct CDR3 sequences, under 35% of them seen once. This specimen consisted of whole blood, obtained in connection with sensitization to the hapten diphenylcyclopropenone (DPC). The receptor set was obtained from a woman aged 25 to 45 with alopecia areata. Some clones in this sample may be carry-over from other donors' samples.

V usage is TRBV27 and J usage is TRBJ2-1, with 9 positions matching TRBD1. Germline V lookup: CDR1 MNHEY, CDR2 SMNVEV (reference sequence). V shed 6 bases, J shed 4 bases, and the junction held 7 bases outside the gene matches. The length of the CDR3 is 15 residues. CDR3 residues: CASRSPGQGYNEQFF. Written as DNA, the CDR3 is TGTGCCAGCAGATCACCGGGACAGGGTTACAATGAGCAGTTCTTC.

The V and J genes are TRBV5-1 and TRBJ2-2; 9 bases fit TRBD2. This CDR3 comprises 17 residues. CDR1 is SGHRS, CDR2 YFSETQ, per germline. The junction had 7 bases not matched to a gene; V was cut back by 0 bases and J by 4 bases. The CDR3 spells CASSLAPSGESTGELFF. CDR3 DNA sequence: TGCGCCAGCAGCTTGGCCCCTAGCGGGGAAAGCACCGGGGAGCTGTTTTTT.

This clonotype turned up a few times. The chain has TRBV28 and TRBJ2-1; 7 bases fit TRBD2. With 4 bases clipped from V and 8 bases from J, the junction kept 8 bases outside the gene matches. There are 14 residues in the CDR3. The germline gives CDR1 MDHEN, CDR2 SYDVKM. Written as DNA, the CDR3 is TGTGCCAGCAGTTCCCCGACTAGCCATCATGAGCAGTTCTTC. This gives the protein CASSSPTSHHEQFF.

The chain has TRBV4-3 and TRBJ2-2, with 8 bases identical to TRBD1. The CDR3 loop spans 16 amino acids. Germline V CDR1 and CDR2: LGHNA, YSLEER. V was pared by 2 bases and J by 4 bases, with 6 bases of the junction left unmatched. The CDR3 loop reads CASSQLGQGGTGELFF. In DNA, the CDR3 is TGCGCCAGCAGCCAACTTGGACAGGGAGGCACCGGGGAGCTGTTTTTT.

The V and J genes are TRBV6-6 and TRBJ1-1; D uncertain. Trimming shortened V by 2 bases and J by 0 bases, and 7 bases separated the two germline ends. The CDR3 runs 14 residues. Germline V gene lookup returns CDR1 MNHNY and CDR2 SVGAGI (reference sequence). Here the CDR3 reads CASSYSMLNTEAFF. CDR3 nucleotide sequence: TGTGCCAGCAGTTACAGTATGTTGAACACTGAAGCTTTCTTT.

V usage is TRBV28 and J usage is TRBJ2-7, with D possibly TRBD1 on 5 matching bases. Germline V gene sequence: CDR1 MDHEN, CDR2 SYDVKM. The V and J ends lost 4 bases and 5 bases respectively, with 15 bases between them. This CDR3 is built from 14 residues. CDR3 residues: CASSSLTESHEQYF. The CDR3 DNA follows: TGTGCCAGCAGTTCATTGACAGAGTCCCACGAGCAGTACTTC.

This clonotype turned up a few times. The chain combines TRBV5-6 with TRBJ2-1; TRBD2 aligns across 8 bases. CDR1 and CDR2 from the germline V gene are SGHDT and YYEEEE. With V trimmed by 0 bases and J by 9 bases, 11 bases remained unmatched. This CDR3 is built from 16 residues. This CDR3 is CASSLGYGRAGGEQFF. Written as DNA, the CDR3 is TGTGCCAGCAGCTTGGGCTACGGGAGGGCCGGGGGTGAGCAGTTCTTC.

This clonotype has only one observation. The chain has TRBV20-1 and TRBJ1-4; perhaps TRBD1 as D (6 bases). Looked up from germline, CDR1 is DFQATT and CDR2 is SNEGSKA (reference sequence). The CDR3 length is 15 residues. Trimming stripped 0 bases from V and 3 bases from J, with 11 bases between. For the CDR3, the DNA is TGCAGTGCTAGAGATTCGACAGGATCTAATGAAAAACTGTTTTTT. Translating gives CSARDSTGSNEKLFF.